A single T cell receptor beta chain is shown here with its context. As yet, its antigen is unknown. Using immunoSEQ multiplex PCR, the repertoire was profiled, and TCRdb retains in-frame clones only, with some absent. The sample has more than 50,000 clones; approximately 89% are singletons. This sample was included in a study of PD-1 blockade in mismatch repair-deficient tumors. Turning to the study itself: Enrolled about 2013-2017, patients had progressing, pretreated mismatch repair-deficient cancers of about twelve types. Regarding the study as a whole: Tumor-resident clones, often absent from pretreatment blood, expanded after pembrolizumab and then contracted.

Trimming pared 3 bases from V and 0 bases from J, leaving 21 bases between. In germline, CDR1 is MDHEN, CDR2 SYDVKM. The CDR3 runs 19 residues. TCRs were sequenced from three patients responding to pembrolizumab. The chain uses TRBV28 and TRBJ2-1; maybe TRBD2 (5 bases). The TCR comes from an adult with mismatch repair-deficient cancer. The starting material was peripheral blood, obtained 52 weeks after starting pembrolizumab. DNA for the CDR3: TGTGCCAGCAGTTTCCCGAGGGTAAGGGATCACTTCTCCTACAATGAGCAGTTCTTC. It specifies CASSFPRVRDHFSYNEQFF.